This T cell receptor beta chain was observed in a study of OX40 agonist ivuxolimab in advanced cancers. Study-level information: Previous treatment with anti-PD-1, anti-PD-L1 or anti-CTLA-4 therapy was allowed; 40% had received some. Study outcomes and limitations: It was not determined which antigens were specifically recognized by the peripheral T cells that had undergone clonal expansion.

On this clone: What it binds is not known.

Sequencing was performed with immunoSEQ multiplex PCR; in TCRdb, only in-frame clones are kept and a portion is missing. Among about 59,000 clones listed, around 82% were seen once. This CDR3 region has 15 residues. The V gene's germline CDR1 is LNHDA and CDR2 SQIVND (reference sequence). The ends were cut back, 3 bases at V and 3 bases at J, with 15 bases in the middle. This receptor was identified in an adult with an advanced solid tumor such as melanoma, head and neck, liver or kidney cancer. The chain employs TRBV19 and TRBJ2-7, with D possibly being TRBD1 or TRBD2 (6 bases each). The sequences come from CD4+ or CD8+ T cells sorted from blood, collected in a trial of the OX40 agonist ivuxolimab. The CDR3 DNA is TGTGCCAGTAGTATCGGGGGCAGGGGTAACTACGAGCAGTACTTC. Residues: CASSIGGRGNYEQYF.